These 25 T cell receptor beta chains originate from one sample sequenced in a study of T cell repertoires in cytomegalovirus infection. TCRdb reprocessed the reads via MiXCR and lists one record per CDR3 protein. The repertoire holds fewer than 550,000 distinct CDR3 sequences, about a quarter seen once, with roughly 13% in the top ten. Source material: PBMCs. The receptors come from a human donor in good health (CMV status not recorded). Some clones in this sample may be carry-over from other donors' samples.

The table lists this clonotype with a few counts. The chain is built from TRBV6-2 or TRBV6-3 and TRBJ2-3, with unresolved D. The length of the CDR3 is 14 residues. The V and J ends lost 2 bases and 3 bases respectively, with 9 bases between them. In germline, CDR1 is MNHEY, CDR2 SVGEGT. The CDR3 DNA sequence: TGTGCCAGCAGTTACGGTTCCTGGACAGATACGCAGTATTTT. It translates to CASSYGSWTDTQYF.

The V gene is TRBV28, the J gene TRBJ2-7; the match to TRBD1 covers 7 bases. V shed 4 bases and J 3 bases; nucleotides not matched to a gene: 9. The CDR3 contains 15 residues. The V gene's germline CDR1 is MDHEN and CDR2 SYDVKM. The CDR3: CASSSPGQSNYEQYF. The CDR3 DNA is TGTGCCAGCAGTTCTCCGGGACAGTCCAACTACGAGCAGTACTTC.

The genes are TRBV28 and TRBJ1-1; unclear D gene. Germline V gene lookup returns CDR1 MDHEN and CDR2 SYDVKM. The V gene lost 4 bases and the J gene lost 1 base, with 10 bases spanning the gap. This CDR3 comprises 14 residues. CDR3 region: CASSSVTRNTEAFF. CDR3 coding DNA: TGTGCCAGCAGTTCCGTAACTAGGAACACTGAAGCTTTCTTT.

The chain couples TRBV6-2 or TRBV6-3 to TRBJ2-3, with D possibly being TRBD1 or TRBD2 (6 bases each). Per germline, CDR1 MNHEY and CDR2 SVGEGT. V lost 10 bases, J lost 2 bases, and 19 bases lay in between. The CDR3 is 15 residues long. The CDR3 bases are TGTGCCACCCAGGACGGGGGCGCTCCCACAGATACGCAGTATTTT. Protein product: CATQDGGAPTDTQYF.

The CDR3 DNA reads as TGTGCCAGCAGTTTTGGGGACAAAAATCAGCCCCAGCATTTT. Translating gives CASSFGDKNQPQHF. The chain has TRBV6-2 or TRBV6-3 and TRBJ1-5; weak D call: TRBD1 (6 bases). The CDR3 has 14 amino acids. V was pared by 4 bases and J by 4 bases, with 11 bases between. Germline V gene lookup returns CDR1 MNHEY and CDR2 SVGEGT.

This clonotype was counted only a few times. The chain combines TRBV11-2 with TRBJ2-5; unclear D gene. This CDR3 has 16 residues. V gave up 0 bases and J gave up 5 bases, with 16 bases separating them. Germline CDR1 and CDR2: SGHAT and FQNNGV. Here the CDR3 DNA reads TGTGCCAGCAGCTTAGAAACGTCCGGCTTGTGGGAGACCCAGTACTTC. This translates into CASSLETSGLWETQYF.

The chain has TRBV14 and TRBJ2-5, with D possibly matching TRBD2 (5 bases). Germline values: CDR1 SGHDN, CDR2 FVKESK. The CDR3 covers 12 residues. V shed 5 bases and J shed 3 bases, with 7 bases lying between them. The CDR3 DNA reads as TGTGCCAGCAGCGTGGGAGAAGAGACCCAGTACTTC. Translating gives CASSVGEETQYF.

This clonotype has at least ten counts. This chain links TRBV7-2 with TRBJ2-2; 7 bases fit TRBD2. CDR1 SGHTA and CDR2 FQGNSA come from the germline V gene. The CDR3 is 16 amino acids. The junction had 6 bases not matched to a gene; V was cut back by 1 base and J by 4 bases. This CDR3 is CASSLGGGLTTGELFF. CDR3 sequence (DNA): TGTGCCAGCAGCTTAGGGGGGGGACTAACCACCGGGGAGCTGTTTTTT.

This clonotype was detected only a few times. The chain couples TRBV24-1 to TRBJ2-1, with D uncertain. The ends were cut back, 2 bases at V and 3 bases at J, with 16 bases in the middle. CDR1 is KGHDR, CDR2 SFDVKD, per germline. The length of the CDR3 is 17 residues. DNA for the CDR3: TGTGCCACCAGTGATTCCCAGTGGAGCAGTCGCTACAATGAGCAGTTCTTC. Translation: CATSDSQWSSRYNEQFF.

The chain employs TRBV19 and TRBJ2-5; 7 bases are shared with TRBD1. The J segment lost 1 base and the V segment lost 7 bases, leaving 9 bases of the junction unmatched. The CDR3 is 15 amino acids. Germline V gene data show CDR1 as LNHDA and CDR2 as SQIVND (reference sequence). The CDR3 coding sequence is TGTGCCAGTACGAAGACAGGGCGCCGCCAAGAGACCCAGTACTTC. Translating it yields CASTKTGRRQETQYF.

The chain carries TRBV4-1 and TRBJ2-3, with 9 bases identical to TRBD2. Germline lookup yields CDR1 MGHRA and CDR2 YSYEKL. The ends lost 0 bases at V and 7 bases at J; junction bases unmatched: 14. The CDR3 loop spans 18 amino acids. The CDR3 coding sequence is TGCGCCAGCAGCCAAGAGGATGGTTCGACTAGCGGATATTATACGCAGTATTTT. Translating it yields CASSQEDGSTSGYYTQYF.

J is TRBJ1-1 and V is TRBV27; TRBD1 aligns across 8 bases. The V gene end was trimmed by 5 bases and the J gene end by 5 bases; junction bases not matched to a gene: 19. The germline V gene has CDR1 MNHEY and CDR2 SMNVEV (reference sequence). The CDR3 length is 18 residues. CDR3 DNA: TGTGCCAGCAGTCCCTGGGCCCCAGGGGGCGGGAGCCGGACTGAAGCTTTCTTT. Protein: CASSPWAPGGGSRTEAFF.

There are a few counts of this clonotype. The chain is built from TRBV28 and TRBJ1-2, with D possibly matching TRBD1 (6 bases). This CDR3 has 16 residues. Germline V gives CDR1 MDHEN, CDR2 SYDVKM. V lost 5 bases and J 3 bases, leaving 19 bases between the germline ends. CDR3 protein: CASSRQELRVYYGYTF. The CDR3 region has the DNA TGTGCCAGCAGTCGACAGGAACTCCGGGTTTACTATGGCTACACCTTC.

The chain has TRBV20-1 and TRBJ2-1; TRBD2 is a possible D gene (6 bases). The ends were cut back, 5 bases at V and 4 bases at J, with 12 bases in the middle. This CDR3 spans 13 amino acids. Germline assignment: CDR1 DFQATT and CDR2 SNEGSKA (reference sequence). The CDR3 protein is CSAWFAGYNEQFF. As DNA, the CDR3 is TGCAGTGCTTGGTTTGCGGGGTACAATGAGCAGTTCTTC.

The chain has TRBV5-6 and TRBJ2-1; no reliable D call. The CDR3 totals 16 residues. In germline, CDR1 is SGHDT, CDR2 YYEEEE. V lost 0 bases, J lost 8 bases, and 18 bases lay in between. CDR3 DNA sequence: TGTGCCAGCAGCTTGGAGGTCAGGTCGTGGATCGATGAGCAGTTCTTC. Protein: CASSLEVRSWIDEQFF.

V gene TRBV7-9 combines with J gene TRBJ2-3, with TRBD2 matching 15 bases. The V segment lost 1 base and the J segment 2 bases; nucleotides outside the gene matches: 16. CDR1 and CDR2 from the germline V gene are SEHNR and FQNEAQ (reference sequence). The CDR3 extends over 22 amino acids. The chain's CDR3 is CASSLGRTSGRVLPTFTDTQYF. CDR3 nucleotide sequence: TGTGCCAGCAGCTTAGGTAGGACTAGCGGGAGGGTCCTTCCGACGTTCACAGATACGCAGTATTTT.

This clonotype was detected only a few times. This chain links TRBV5-4 with TRBJ2-1, with 8 bases fitting TRBD2. Germline-derived CDR1 and CDR2 are SGHNT and YYREEE (reference sequence). The V and J ends lost 4 bases and 9 bases, in that order; junction bases with no gene match: 15. This CDR3 comprises 16 residues. The CDR3 spells CASSHGRGGGPPEQFF. CDR3 in DNA: TGTGCCAGCAGCCACGGACGGGGGGGAGGCCCCCCTGAGCAGTTCTTC.

This clonotype has a handful of counts. The rearrangement uses TRBV19 and TRBJ1-5; TRBD1 agrees at 9 bases. The germline CDR1 and CDR2 sequences are LNHDA and SQIVND (reference sequence). V was clipped by 3 bases and J by 8 bases; unmatched bases: 5. The CDR3 consists of 14 residues. CDR3 nucleotide sequence: TGTGCCAGTAGTATCGGACAGGGGTCTGAGCCCCAGCATTTT. As protein: CASSIGQGSEPQHF.

This CDR3 is CASRTGQGSLLLNEQFF. The DNA for the CDR3 is TGTGCCAGCAGGACGGGACAGGGATCGTTACTCCTCAATGAGCAGTTCTTC. V gene TRBV6-2 or TRBV6-3 combines with J gene TRBJ2-1, with 9 bases matching TRBD1. CDR1 MNHEY and CDR2 SVGEGT come from the germline V gene. The ends lost 6 bases at V and 6 bases at J; junction bases unmatched: 15. The CDR3 totals 17 residues.

The table lists this clonotype with many counts. This chain uses TRBV7-2 with TRBJ2-1; D tentatively fits TRBD1 or TRBD2 (6 bases each). This CDR3 comprises 15 residues. Germline V gives CDR1 SGHTA, CDR2 FQGNSA. The V end was cut by 1 base, the J end by 12 bases, with 19 bases between. Written as DNA, the CDR3 is TGTGCCAGCAGCTTAGGCAGGGGTGGCGGGAAGGGGCAGTTCTTC. Protein: CASSLGRGGGKGQFF.

This clonotype was observed a handful of times. The chain recombines TRBV7-2 with TRBJ2-3; a possible D gene is TRBD2 (5 bases). The CDR3 has 15 amino acids. Germline CDR1 is SGHTA and CDR2 is FQGNSA. V was trimmed by 7 bases and J by 2 bases, leaving 16 bases between them. The CDR3 coding sequence is TGTGCCAGCAACCCCAGAGCGGTTACCACAGATACGCAGTATTTT. Translating gives CASNPRAVTTDTQYF.

V usage is TRBV20-1 and J usage is TRBJ2-3, with D maybe TRBD1 (6 bases). Germline-derived CDR1 and CDR2 are DFQATT and SNEGSKA (reference sequence). V dropped 7 bases and J dropped 2 bases, with 13 bases sitting between them. The CDR3 runs to 13 residues. The CDR3 here is CSGGGRPTDTQYF. Written as DNA, the CDR3 is TGCAGTGGTGGGGGCCGTCCCACAGATACGCAGTATTTT.

The chain couples TRBV7-9 to TRBJ2-1, with 10 bases fitting TRBD2. The germline CDR1 and CDR2 sequences are SEHNR and FQNEAQ (reference sequence). The CDR3 loop spans 17 amino acids. Trimming removed 5 bases from V and 0 bases from J; junction bases left unmatched: 7. The CDR3 coding sequence is TGTGCCAGCAGCCAAGGACTAGCGGATTACTCCTACAATGAGCAGTTCTTC. Residues: CASSQGLADYSYNEQFF.

This clonotype was counted only a few times. The CDR3 coding sequence is TGTGCCAGCAGCTCGACTAGTTTCGATCGTGAGCAGTACTTC. Its protein is CASSSTSFDREQYF. The chain employs TRBV11-1 and TRBJ2-7, with D perhaps matching TRBD2 (6 bases). The CDR3 runs to 14 residues. Looked up from germline, CDR1 is SGHAT and CDR2 is FQDESV (reference sequence). V shed 4 bases and J shed 7 bases, with 17 bases lying between them.

This clonotype was counted at least ten times. The gene calls are TRBV7-3 and TRBJ2-1, with TRBD1 as a possible D gene (6 bases). The CDR3 sequence is 12 residues long. V shed 5 bases and J shed 10 bases, with 12 bases lying between them. The germline V gene has CDR1 SGHTA and CDR2 FQGTGA. In DNA form, the CDR3 reads TGTGCCAGCAGCCGAGCTCAGGGGGAGCAGTTCTTC. This codes for CASSRAQGEQFF.